The entry below gives a single TCR beta chain sequence along with its context. Gene names and germline refer to mouse. The CDR3 is cut off 1 residue early in the read; its end comes from the germline J gene. Germline-derived CDR1 and CDR2 are NSHNY and SYGAGN. The CDR3 is made up of 11 amino acids. V lost 0 bases and J 6 bases, leaving 2 bases between the germline ends. This sample is part of a study of tissue T cells after allogeneic stem cell transplantation. As to time point: mouse harvest day 7 after allogeneic transplant. Mouse grafts combined 10^7 T-cell-depleted bone marrow cells with 10^6 splenic CD5+ T cells. Assay used: immunoSEQ multiplex PCR; TCRdb lists only in-frame clones, some missing. The table shows 7,500 or so clones, with 45% to 65% occurring only once.

This sequence was found in a female BALB/c mouse given C57BL/6 T cells with graft-versus-host disease after an allogeneic hematopoietic cell transplant. Sequenced material: lymph node tissue. The V call is TRBV13-1, the J call TRBJ2-5; D gene uncertain. Partial CDR3 DNA: TGTGCCAGCAGTGATGCGGACACCCAGTAC. Its translation: CASSDADTQY. The whole CDR3 reads CASSDADTQYF.